The T cell receptor beta chain under discussion was sequenced for a study of blood T cell repertoires in COVID-19. Study at large: From T cells, B-cell-depleted T cells, or PBMCs came the material, which was cDNA or gDNA.

From germline, CDR1 is LGHDT and CDR2 YNNKEL (reference sequence). The CDR3 contains 13 residues. Sequenced by immunoSEQ multiplex PCR; TCRdb stores in-frame clones only, minus some. Among 70,000 to 100,000 clones listed, less than 80% were seen once. Remarks on this clone: A junction end diverges from the germline sequence, so it may reflect a read error.

The source material was peripheral blood. V gene TRBV3-1 (or the pseudogene TRBV3-2) combines with J gene TRBJ1-1; D gene uncertain. The receptor was isolated from a woman between 45 and 65 years old with acute or convalescent COVID-19. The CDR3 here is CASTQDRGTEAFF. The CDR3 nucleotides read TGTGCCAGCACCCAAGACCGAGGGACTGAAGCTTTCTTT.